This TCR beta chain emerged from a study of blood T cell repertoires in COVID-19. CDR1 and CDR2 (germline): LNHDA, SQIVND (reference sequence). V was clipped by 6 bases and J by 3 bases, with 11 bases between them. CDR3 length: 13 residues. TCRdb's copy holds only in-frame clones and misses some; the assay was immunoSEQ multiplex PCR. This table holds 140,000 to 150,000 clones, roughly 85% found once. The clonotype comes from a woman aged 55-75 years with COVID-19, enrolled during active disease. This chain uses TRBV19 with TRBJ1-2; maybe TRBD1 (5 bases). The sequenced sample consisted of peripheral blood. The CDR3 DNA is TGTGCCAGTAGGGGGCAGGAACACTATGGCTACACCTTC. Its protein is CASRGQEHYGYTF.